The 14 T cell receptor beta chains presented below share a single source sample, sequenced in a study of beta chain features in type 1 diabetes. Sequencing targeted expressed TCRB transcripts, as all isolated RNA had been reverse transcribed. Sequenced by immunoSEQ multiplex PCR; TCRdb stores in-frame clones only, minus some. Of 300,000 to 350,000 clones listed, roughly 8% are singletons. Sequenced: central memory CD4+ T cells from blood. The receptors shown here come from a woman under 30 in good health.

The rearrangement joins TRBV7-9 to TRBJ2-5, with D perhaps TRBD2 (5 bases). The CDR3 runs to 13 residues. Germline lookup yields CDR1 SEHNR and CDR2 FQNEAQ (reference sequence). Trimming shortened V by 1 base and J by 2 bases, and 5 bases separated the two germline ends. The CDR3 bases are TGTGCCAGCAGCTTAGGGAGGCAAGAGACCCAGTACTTC. It encodes CASSLGRQETQYF. Variable domain in full (rest from reference TRBV7-9 and TRBJ2-5): DTGVSQNPRHKITKRGQNVTFRCDPISEHNRLYWYRQTLGQGPEFLTYFQNEAQLEKSRLLSDRFSAERPKGSFSTLEIQRTEQGDSAMYLCASSLGRQETQYFGPGTRLLVL.

The rearrangement joins TRBV28 to TRBJ2-7; 12 bases fit TRBD1. CDR3 length equals 19 residues. In germline, CDR1 is MDHEN, CDR2 SYDVKM. Trimming cost V 5 bases and J 3 bases; bases outside gene matches: 17. The CDR3 loop reads CASSLRTGTGGDSRYEQYF. DNA of the CDR3: TGTGCCAGCAGTCTACGCACAGGGACAGGGGGCGATTCTCGCTACGAGCAGTACTTC.

V and J are TRBV9 and TRBJ2-1, with 9 positions matching TRBD2. The V gene's germline CDR1 is SGDLS and CDR2 YYNGEE. This CDR3 contains 13 residues. Trimming at V came to 3 bases and at J to 8 bases, leaving 3 bases not matched to a gene. CDR3 DNA: TGTGCCAGCAGCGGTAGCGGGAGCGATGAGCAGTTCTTC. This translates into CASSGSGSDEQFF.

In this sample, this clone turned up a few times. The chain has TRBV7-8 and TRBJ2-7, with D possibly matching TRBD2 (6 bases). The V gene's germline CDR1 is SGHVS and CDR2 FQNEAQ. The germline V and J ends were trimmed by 5 bases and 7 bases, with 12 bases remaining between them. The CDR3 is 12 residues long. The CDR3 DNA is TGTGCCAGCAGCCCCGTACGGGGGGAGCAGTACTTC. Its translation is CASSPVRGEQYF.

This clone has more than one count but fewer than ten. The chain employs TRBV28 and TRBJ2-1; D unclear. Trimming removed 6 bases from V and 2 bases from J, with 14 bases in between. Per the germline V gene, CDR1 is MDHEN and CDR2 is SYDVKM. The CDR3 runs to 15 residues. The CDR3: CASRARALTYNEQFF. The CDR3 DNA sequence: TGTGCCAGCAGGGCACGGGCCCTTACCTACAATGAGCAGTTCTTC.

V usage is TRBV9 and J usage is TRBJ2-7, with 9 bases that match TRBD2. CDR1 and CDR2 from the germline V gene are SGDLS and YYNGEE. V lost 4 bases, J lost 4 bases, and 9 bases stayed unmatched. The CDR3 runs to 15 residues. CDR3 residues: CASSTQPGLAYEQYF. DNA of the CDR3: TGTGCCAGCAGCACGCAACCGGGACTAGCTTACGAGCAGTACTTC. The whole variable domain, filled in from reference TRBV9 and TRBJ2-7, reads DSGVTQTPKHLITATGQRVTLRCSPRSGDLSVYWYQQSLDQGLQFLIQYYNGEERAKGNILERFSAQQFPDLHSELNLSSLELGDSALYFCASSTQPGLAYEQYFGPGTRLTVT.

The gene calls are TRBV7-2 and TRBJ2-3, with 15 bases matching TRBD2. Germline V gene lookup returns CDR1 SGHTA and CDR2 FQGNSA. With 5 bases clipped from V and 7 bases from J, the junction kept 7 bases outside the gene matches. The CDR3 has 16 residues. In nucleotides, the CDR3 is TGTGCCAGCAGCGCCCCCGGGACTAGCGGGAGGTATACGCAGTATTTT. Translating it yields CASSAPGTSGRYTQYF.

The chain joins TRBV5-1 to TRBJ1-1, with D uncertain. Germline loops: CDR1 SGHRS, CDR2 YFSETQ. CDR3 size: 13 residues. V gave up 4 bases and J gave up 5 bases, with 12 bases separating them. This chain's CDR3 is CASSLDSGTEAFF. CDR3 DNA: TGCGCCAGCAGCCTCGACTCGGGGACTGAAGCTTTCTTT. Complete variable domain (other parts from reference TRBV5-1 and TRBJ1-1): KAGVTQTPRYLIKTRGQQVTLSCSPISGHRSVSWYQQTPGQGLQFLFEYFSETQRNKGNFPGRFSGRQFSNSRSEMNVSTLELGDSALYLCASSLDSGTEAFFGQGTRLTVV.

The chain employs TRBV27 and TRBJ2-7; no definite D call. The CDR3 runs 12 residues. CDR1 is MNHEY, CDR2 SMNVEV, per germline (reference sequence). V shed 5 bases and J shed 7 bases, with 12 bases lying between them. The CDR3 spells CASSPSSREQYF. The CDR3 DNA follows: TGTGCCAGCAGTCCCTCCTCGAGGGAGCAGTACTTC.

This rearrangement joins TRBV2 to TRBJ1-1; 9 nucleotides match TRBD1. The CDR3 runs to 14 residues. Germline-derived CDR1 and CDR2 are SNHLY and FYNNEI. J lost 3 bases, V lost 7 bases, and 6 bases had no gene match. This CDR3 is CASTTQGADTEAFF. The CDR3 DNA reads TGTGCCAGCACGACACAGGGGGCGGACACTGAAGCTTTCTTT. The variable domain in full, with the rest retrieved from reference TRBV2 and TRBJ1-1, is EPEVTQTPSHQVTQMGQEVILRCVPISNHLYFYWYRQILGQKVEFLVSFYNNEISEKSEIFDDQFSVERPDGSNFTLKIRSTKLEDSAMYFCASTTQGADTEAFFGQGTRLTVV.

J is TRBJ1-1 and V is TRBV6-5; no firm D call. V dropped 3 bases and J dropped 2 bases, with 7 bases sitting between them. Germline CDR1 reads MNHEY; CDR2 reads SVGAGI. This CDR3 is 13 amino acids long. CDR3 in amino acids: CASSYGSNTEAFF. The DNA of the CDR3 is TGTGCCAGCAGTTATGGGAGTAACACTGAAGCTTTCTTT.

The CDR3 DNA follows: TGTGCCAGCGGAATGACAGGCTCTGGAAACACCATATATTTT. Amino acids: CASGMTGSGNTIYF. The chain carries TRBV7-9 and TRBJ1-3; D possibly corresponds to TRBD1 (6 bases). Germline V gives CDR1 SEHNR, CDR2 FQNEAQ (reference sequence). The V and J ends lost 8 bases and 0 bases respectively, with 11 bases between them. The CDR3 runs 14 residues. Full variable domain (outside the CDR3, taken from reference TRBV7-9 and TRBJ1-3): DTGVSQNPRHKITKRGQNVTFRCDPISEHNRLYWYRQTLGQGPEFLTYFQNEAQLEKSRLLSDRFSAERPKGSFSTLEIQRTEQGDSAMYLCASGMTGSGNTIYFGEGSWLTVV.

This clone appeared many times. V gene TRBV7-9 combines with J gene TRBJ1-1; D unresolved. This CDR3 spans 13 amino acids. Germline CDR1 is SEHNR and CDR2 is FQNEAQ (reference sequence). Trimming removed 7 bases at V and 1 base at J, with 10 bases between. CDR3 bases: TGTGCCAGCACCCTCGTAGCGAACACTGAAGCTTTCTTT. Its translation: CASTLVANTEAFF.

This clone was counted a few times. This chain uses TRBV29-1 with TRBJ1-1, with D maybe TRBD1 (5 bases). Trimming shortened V by 4 bases and J by 1 base, and 7 bases separated the two germline ends. This CDR3 is built from 12 residues. CDR1 and CDR2 from the germline V gene are SQVTM and ANQGSEA. CDR3 amino acids: CSVGQPNTEAFF. CDR3 nucleotide sequence: TGCAGCGTTGGACAGCCGAACACTGAAGCTTTCTTT.